The sequence of this T cell receptor (beta chain) was determined in a study of cytomegalovirus exposure and HLA in healthy donors. Overall study context: Membership in the Caucasian-associated ancestry cluster was found for around 81% of roughly 400 genotyped donors.

Germline V gives CDR1 SGHVS, CDR2 FQNEAQ. Losses at the gene ends were 7 bases for V and 2 bases for J; bases not matched to a gene: 9. The CDR3 runs to 15 residues. Primers included in the PCR were 60 Vbeta and 13 Jbeta primers. Generated by immunoSEQ multiplex PCR, the TCRdb table keeps only in-frame clones and is missing some. In all, the sample yields 200,000 to 250,000 clones. This TCR was recovered from a woman younger than 45 in good health and CMV-seropositive. The rearrangement links TRBV7-8 to TRBJ2-7, with TRBD1 identical over 9 bases. The sequenced sample was PBMCs. This CDR3 is CASTPNRGRPYEQYF. DNA of the CDR3: TGTGCCAGCACCCCAAACAGGGGGCGCCCCTACGAGCAGTACTTC.